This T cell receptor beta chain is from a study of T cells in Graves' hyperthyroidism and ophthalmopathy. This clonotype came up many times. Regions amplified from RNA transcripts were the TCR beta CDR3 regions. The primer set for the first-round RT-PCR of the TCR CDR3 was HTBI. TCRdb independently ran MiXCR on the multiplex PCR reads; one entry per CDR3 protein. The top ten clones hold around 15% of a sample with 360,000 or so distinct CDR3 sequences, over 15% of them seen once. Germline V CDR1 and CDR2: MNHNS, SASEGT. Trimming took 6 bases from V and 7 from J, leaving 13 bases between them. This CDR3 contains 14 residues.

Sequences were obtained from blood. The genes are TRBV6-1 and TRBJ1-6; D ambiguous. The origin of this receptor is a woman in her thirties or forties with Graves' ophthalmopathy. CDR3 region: CASRDRTLNSPLHF. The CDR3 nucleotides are TGTGCCAGCAGGGATCGAACCTTAAATTCACCCCTCCACTTT.